The sequence of this T cell receptor (beta chain) was determined in a study of blood T cells in healthy people across ages (dated by TCRdb to the mid-2010s). For context, the study as a whole: In model experiments, template switching captured roughly one uniquely barcoded TCR beta cDNA molecule for every two T cells. To track age-related changes in TCR beta repertoire diversity, the study relied on deep sequencing normalized with unique cDNA molecular identifiers. For two donors (one aged 18 to 29 and one aged 80 or older), the study analyzed two additional independent replicas of 1 million unique cDNA reads from the same blood draw. The donors were divided into four age groups: young (average roughly 17 years), middle-aged (almost 40), aged (62) and long-lived (about 90). To avoid experimental bias, donors of different ages were distributed randomly across sequencing lanes.

Remarks on this clonotype: The specificity of this receptor is unknown. No quality values exist for individual bases; no much larger clone is one base distant.

Donors were roughly 40 systemically healthy Caucasian individuals from Russia aged roughly 6 to 90 years. Each donor gave roughly 9 milliliters of peripheral blood, drawn into EDTA-treated Vacutainer tubes. PBMCs were isolated by Ficoll-Paque density-gradient centrifugation, with at least 7 million obtained per sample. Total RNA, at least 6 micrograms per sample, was extracted from PBMCs with Trizol reagent. Naive CD45RAhigh/CD27high T cell percentages were measured by flow cytometry on a PBMC aliquot from every donor. Results and caveats for the whole study, not just this receptor: The percentage of naive T cells measured by flow cytometry correlated strongly with observed TCR beta diversity. Bulk unsorted PBMC profiling prevented conclusive comparison of naive and antigen-experienced compartments. The CMV infection status of donors was not known, potentially confounding age-related changes in expanded clonotypes. Total diversity estimates from one million sequenced T cells were considered lower bounds and underestimates. As age increased, observed TCR beta diversity per million T cells dropped in a roughly linear way, and a significant reduction was already evident by age 40. The long-lived group showed more naive CD4+ T cells, fewer expanded clones and increased TCR diversity than the aged group, suggesting age selection.

Libraries were prepared through 5' RACE. The reads were generated on an Illumina HiSeq 2500. A second PCR of roughly 7 to 12 cycles was performed with a sample-barcoded 5' primer and a J-beta primer mix. A template-switch 5' adaptor carrying 12 random nucleotides introduced a unique molecular identifier onto each TCR beta cDNA molecule. At least 2.5 million CDR3-containing paired-end reads were obtained from each sample. First-strand cDNA was synthesized from all RNA with the Mint cDNA synthesis kit, primed by a TRBC-specific oligonucleotide. After uracil-DNA glycosylase treatment, a first 18-cycle PCR used universal primers M1SS and BC2_uni_R on all cDNA. From the authors' description of their analysis: For normalization, 1 million high-quality reads were randomly selected from each sample, with every read carrying a distinct molecular identifier. Reads sharing molecular identifiers were discarded rather than binned into consensus sequences. MiTCR, with a Q25 quality threshold and the strictest error-elimination algorithm, was used for CDR3 identification, clonotype clustering and error correction. A nonparametric unseen species model with Euler transformation was used to estimate lower-bound total TCR beta diversity. In-frame beta chains were kept once TCRdb had trimmed the public reads at Q25 with fastp and called clones with MiXCR. Rows are unified per CDR3 protein, each entry keeping the most common DNA and genes. These V and J calls are TCRdb output, not the study's own analysis. The sample profile shows 550,000 to 700,000 distinct CDR3 sequences; 25% to 30% of them were found once. Less than 20% of the sample lies in the top ten.

V is cut back by 5 bases and J by 7 bases, with 13 bases in the junction unmatched. Including the terminal cysteine and phenylalanine, the CDR3 comprises 18 residues. Only the CDR3 region is kept as DNA, spanning 54 bases read in frame from base 1. From the germline V gene (reference sequence), CDR1 is LNHNV and CDR2 is YYDKDF. Recombination linked TRBV15 to TRBJ2-1; 14 bases in the junction line up with TRBD2. This receptor was taken from a woman aged 70-85 years in good health. The sequencing sample was made of blood. The CDR3 amino acid sequence is: CATSRTVKGLAGENEQFF. In nucleotide form, the sequence is TGTGCCACCAGCCGAACGGTGAAGGGACTAGCGGGGGAGAATGAGCAGTTCTTC.